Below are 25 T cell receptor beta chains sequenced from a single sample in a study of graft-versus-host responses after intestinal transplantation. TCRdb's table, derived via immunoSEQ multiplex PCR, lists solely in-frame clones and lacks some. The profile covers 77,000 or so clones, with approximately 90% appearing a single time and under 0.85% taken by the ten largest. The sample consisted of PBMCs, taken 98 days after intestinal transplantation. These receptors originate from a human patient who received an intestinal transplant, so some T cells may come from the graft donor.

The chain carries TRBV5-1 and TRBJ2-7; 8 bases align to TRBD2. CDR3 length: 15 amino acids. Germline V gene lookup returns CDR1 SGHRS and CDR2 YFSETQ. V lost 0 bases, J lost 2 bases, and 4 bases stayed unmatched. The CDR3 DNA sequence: TGCGCCAGCAGCTTGGGGCTAGCGGGTACCTACGAGCAGTACTTC. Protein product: CASSLGLAGTYEQYF.

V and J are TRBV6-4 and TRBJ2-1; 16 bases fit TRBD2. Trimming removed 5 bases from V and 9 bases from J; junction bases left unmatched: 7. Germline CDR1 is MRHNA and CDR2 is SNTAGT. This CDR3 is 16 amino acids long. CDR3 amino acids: CASSPTGTSGRGEQFF. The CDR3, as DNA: TGTGCCAGCAGTCCGACTGGGACTAGCGGGAGGGGTGAGCAGTTCTTC.

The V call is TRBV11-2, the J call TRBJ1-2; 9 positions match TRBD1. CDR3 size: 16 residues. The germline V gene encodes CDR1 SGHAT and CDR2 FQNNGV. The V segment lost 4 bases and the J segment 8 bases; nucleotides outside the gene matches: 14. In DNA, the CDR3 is TGTGCCAGCAGCTCACGGACCGGGACAGGGACACAAGGCTACACCTTC. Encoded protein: CASSSRTGTGTQGYTF.

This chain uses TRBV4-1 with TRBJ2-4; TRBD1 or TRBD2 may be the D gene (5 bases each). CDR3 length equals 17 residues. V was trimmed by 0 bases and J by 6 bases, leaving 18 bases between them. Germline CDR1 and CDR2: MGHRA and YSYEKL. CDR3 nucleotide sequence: TGCGCCAGCAGCCAAGATCGGGCCGAAATTGGGGGAAACATTCAGTACTTC. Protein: CASSQDRAEIGGNIQYF.

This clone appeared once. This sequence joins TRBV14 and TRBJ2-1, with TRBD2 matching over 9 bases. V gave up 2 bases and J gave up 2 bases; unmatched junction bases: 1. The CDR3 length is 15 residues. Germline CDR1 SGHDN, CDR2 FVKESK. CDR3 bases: TGTGCCAGCAGCCAAAGACTAGCGGCCTACAATGAGCAGTTCTTC. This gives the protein CASSQRLAAYNEQFF.

The CDR3 nucleotides are TGCGCCAGCAGCCAAGATCCGGCCGGGTTATATCCCGGGGAGCTGTTTTTT. Translation gives CASSQDPAGLYPGELFF. The rearrangement joins TRBV4-1 to TRBJ2-2; D remains unclear. This CDR3 comprises 17 residues. CDR1 and CDR2 (germline): MGHRA, YSYEKL. Trimming cost V 0 bases and J 6 bases, with 17 bases left between them.

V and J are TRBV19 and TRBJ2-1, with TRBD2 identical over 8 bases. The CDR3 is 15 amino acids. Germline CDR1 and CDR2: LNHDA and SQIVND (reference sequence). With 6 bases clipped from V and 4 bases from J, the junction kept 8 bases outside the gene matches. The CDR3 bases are TGTGCCAGTAGCATAAGCCTAGCGGGTTACAATGAGCAGTTCTTC. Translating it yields CASSISLAGYNEQFF.

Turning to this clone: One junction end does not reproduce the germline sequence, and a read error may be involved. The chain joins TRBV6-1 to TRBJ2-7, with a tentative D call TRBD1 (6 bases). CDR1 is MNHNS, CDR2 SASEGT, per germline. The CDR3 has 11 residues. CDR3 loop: CASSRTGQQHF. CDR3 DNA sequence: TGTGCCAGCAGTAGAACAGGGCAGCAGCACTTC.

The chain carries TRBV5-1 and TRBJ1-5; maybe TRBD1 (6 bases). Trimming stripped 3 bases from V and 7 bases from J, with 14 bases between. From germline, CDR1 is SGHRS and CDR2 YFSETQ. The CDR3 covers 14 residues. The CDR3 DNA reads TGCGCCAGCAGCTCGGGGGCGGGGTACCAGCCCCAGCATTTT. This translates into CASSSGAGYQPQHF.

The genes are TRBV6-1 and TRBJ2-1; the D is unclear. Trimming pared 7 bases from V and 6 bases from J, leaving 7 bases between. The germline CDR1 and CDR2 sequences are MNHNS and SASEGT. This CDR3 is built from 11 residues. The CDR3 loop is CASTEGNEQFF. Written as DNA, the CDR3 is TGTGCCAGCACCGAAGGCAATGAGCAGTTCTTC.

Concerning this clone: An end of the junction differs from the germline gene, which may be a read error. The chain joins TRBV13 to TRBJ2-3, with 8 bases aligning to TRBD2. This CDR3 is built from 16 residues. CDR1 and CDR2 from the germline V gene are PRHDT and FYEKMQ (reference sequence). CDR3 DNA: TGTGCCACCAGCTTACGGGGGGGGCCGAGCACAGATACGCAGTATTTT. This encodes CATSLRGGPSTDTQYF.

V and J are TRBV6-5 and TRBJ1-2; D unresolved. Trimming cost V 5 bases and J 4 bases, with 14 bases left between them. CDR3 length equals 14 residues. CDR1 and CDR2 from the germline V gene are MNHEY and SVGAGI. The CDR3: CASSENTETYGYTF. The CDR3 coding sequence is TGTGCCAGCAGTGAAAATACAGAGACCTATGGCTACACCTTC.

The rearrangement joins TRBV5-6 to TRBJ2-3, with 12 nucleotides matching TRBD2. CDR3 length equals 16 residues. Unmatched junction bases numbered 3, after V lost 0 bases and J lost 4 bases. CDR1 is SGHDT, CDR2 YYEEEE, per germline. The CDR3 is CASSLGTSGDPDTQYF. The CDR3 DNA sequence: TGTGCCAGCAGCTTGGGGACTAGCGGGGACCCAGATACGCAGTATTTT.

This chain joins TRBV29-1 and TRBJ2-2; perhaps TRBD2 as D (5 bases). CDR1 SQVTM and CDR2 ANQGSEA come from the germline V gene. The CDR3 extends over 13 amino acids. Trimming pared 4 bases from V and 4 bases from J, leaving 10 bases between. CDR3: CSVVGGSTGELFF. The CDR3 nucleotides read TGCAGCGTTGTGGGCGGGTCCACCGGGGAGCTGTTTTTT.

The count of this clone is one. This chain's CDR3 is CASSTFPSYEQYF. CDR3 nucleotides: TGTGCCAGCAGTACCTTTCCCTCCTACGAGCAGTACTTC. V and J are TRBV6-6 and TRBJ2-7, with D unresolved. Per germline, CDR1 MNHNY and CDR2 SVGAGI (reference sequence). V lost 5 bases and J 0 bases, leaving 8 bases between the germline ends. The CDR3 contains 13 residues.

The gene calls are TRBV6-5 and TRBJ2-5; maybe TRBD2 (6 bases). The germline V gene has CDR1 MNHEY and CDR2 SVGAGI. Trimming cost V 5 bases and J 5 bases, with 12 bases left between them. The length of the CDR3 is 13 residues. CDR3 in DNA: TGTGCCAGCAGTCCCGGAGGGGAGGAGACCCAGTACTTC. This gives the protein CASSPGGEETQYF.

CDR3 in DNA: TGTGCCAGCAGTTACTCGGTCTTATCTACTAACTATGGCTACACCTTC. As protein: CASSYSVLSTNYGYTF. The rearrangement links TRBV6-5 to TRBJ1-2; the D is unclear. The CDR3 consists of 16 residues. Trimming pared 0 bases from V and 0 bases from J, leaving 11 bases between. Per the germline V gene, CDR1 is MNHEY and CDR2 is SVGAGI.

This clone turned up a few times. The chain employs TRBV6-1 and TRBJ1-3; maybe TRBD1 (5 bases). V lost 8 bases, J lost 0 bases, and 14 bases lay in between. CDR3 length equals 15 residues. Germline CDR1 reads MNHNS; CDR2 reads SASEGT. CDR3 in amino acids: CASGDVVPSGNTIYF. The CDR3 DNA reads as TGTGCCAGCGGGGACGTAGTCCCCTCTGGAAACACCATATATTTT.

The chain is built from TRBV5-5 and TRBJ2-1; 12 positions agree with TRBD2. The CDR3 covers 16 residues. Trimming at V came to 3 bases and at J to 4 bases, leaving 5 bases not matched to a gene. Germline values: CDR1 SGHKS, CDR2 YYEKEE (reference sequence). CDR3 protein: CASSSNGLAGYNEQFF. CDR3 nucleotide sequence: TGTGCCAGCAGCTCTAACGGACTAGCGGGGTACAATGAGCAGTTCTTC. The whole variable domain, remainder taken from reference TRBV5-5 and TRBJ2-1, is DAGVTQSPTHLIKTRGQQVTLRCSPISGHKSVSWYQQVLGQGPQFIFQYYEKEERGRGNFPDRFSARQFPNYSSELNVNALLLGDSALYLCASSSNGLAGYNEQFFGPGTRLTVL.

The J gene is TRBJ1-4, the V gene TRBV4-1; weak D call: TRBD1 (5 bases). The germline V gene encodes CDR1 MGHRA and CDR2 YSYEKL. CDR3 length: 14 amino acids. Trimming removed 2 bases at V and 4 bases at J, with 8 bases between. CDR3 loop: CASSQQGFNEKLFF. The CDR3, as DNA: TGCGCCAGCAGCCAACAGGGTTTTAATGAAAAACTGTTTTTT.

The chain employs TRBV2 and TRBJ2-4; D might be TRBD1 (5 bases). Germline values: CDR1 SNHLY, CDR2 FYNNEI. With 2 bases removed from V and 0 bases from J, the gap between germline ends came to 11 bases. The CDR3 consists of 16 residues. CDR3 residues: CASSEMGPRAKNIQYF. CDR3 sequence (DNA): TGTGCCAGCAGTGAAATGGGGCCCCGAGCCAAAAACATTCAGTACTTC.

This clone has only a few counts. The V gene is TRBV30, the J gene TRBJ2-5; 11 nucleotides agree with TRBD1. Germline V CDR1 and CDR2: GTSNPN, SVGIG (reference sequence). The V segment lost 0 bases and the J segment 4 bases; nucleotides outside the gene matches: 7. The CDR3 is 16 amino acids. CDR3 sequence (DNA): TGTGCCTGGAGTGTCCTTCCCGGGACAGGGGGAGAGACCCAGTACTTC. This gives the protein CAWSVLPGTGGETQYF.

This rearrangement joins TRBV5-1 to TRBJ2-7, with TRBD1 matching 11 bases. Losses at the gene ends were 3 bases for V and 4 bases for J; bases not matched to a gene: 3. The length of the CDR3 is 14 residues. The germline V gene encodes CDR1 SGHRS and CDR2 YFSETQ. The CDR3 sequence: CASSWTGGHYEQYF. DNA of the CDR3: TGCGCCAGCAGCTGGACAGGGGGCCATTACGAGCAGTACTTC.

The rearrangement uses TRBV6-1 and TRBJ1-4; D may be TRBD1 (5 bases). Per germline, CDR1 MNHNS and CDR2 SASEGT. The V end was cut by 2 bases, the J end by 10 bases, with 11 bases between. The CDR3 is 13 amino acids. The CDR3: CASSENRRAKLFF. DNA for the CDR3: TGTGCCAGCAGTGAAAACCGCAGGGCAAAACTGTTTTTT.

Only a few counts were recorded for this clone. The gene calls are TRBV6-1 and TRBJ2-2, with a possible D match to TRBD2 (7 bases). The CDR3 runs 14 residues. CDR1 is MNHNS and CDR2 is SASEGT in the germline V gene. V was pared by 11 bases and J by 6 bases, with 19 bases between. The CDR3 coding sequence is TGTGCCGGGGGGGGGCAATTCATAGCCGGGGAGCTGTTTTTT. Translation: CAGGGQFIAGELFF.